This note documents a single T cell receptor (beta chain) sequence. Its target is not known. This sample stems from a study of cytomegalovirus exposure and HLA in healthy donors. Study results and limitations: Specific recognition of CMV antigens was confirmed in vitro for a few chains (all CMV-associated).

The PCR had 60 Vbeta and 13 Jbeta primers. Clones were read by immunoSEQ multiplex PCR, and TCRdb kept only the in-frame ones, dropping some. Among approximately 100,000 clones listed, around two thirds were seen once. Germline lookup yields CDR1 ENHRY and CDR2 SYGVKD. The length of the CDR3 is 13 residues. The ends were cut back, 10 bases at V and 2 bases at J, with 15 bases in the middle. This chain joins TRBV10-3 and TRBJ2-7; maybe TRBD1 (9 bases). This sequence originates from a man aged 45-65 years in good health and CMV-seropositive. Sequenced input: PBMCs. DNA for the CDR3: TGTGCCACCGGGGGGGACAGGGCCTACGAGCAGTACTTC. Its translation is CATGGDRAYEQYF.